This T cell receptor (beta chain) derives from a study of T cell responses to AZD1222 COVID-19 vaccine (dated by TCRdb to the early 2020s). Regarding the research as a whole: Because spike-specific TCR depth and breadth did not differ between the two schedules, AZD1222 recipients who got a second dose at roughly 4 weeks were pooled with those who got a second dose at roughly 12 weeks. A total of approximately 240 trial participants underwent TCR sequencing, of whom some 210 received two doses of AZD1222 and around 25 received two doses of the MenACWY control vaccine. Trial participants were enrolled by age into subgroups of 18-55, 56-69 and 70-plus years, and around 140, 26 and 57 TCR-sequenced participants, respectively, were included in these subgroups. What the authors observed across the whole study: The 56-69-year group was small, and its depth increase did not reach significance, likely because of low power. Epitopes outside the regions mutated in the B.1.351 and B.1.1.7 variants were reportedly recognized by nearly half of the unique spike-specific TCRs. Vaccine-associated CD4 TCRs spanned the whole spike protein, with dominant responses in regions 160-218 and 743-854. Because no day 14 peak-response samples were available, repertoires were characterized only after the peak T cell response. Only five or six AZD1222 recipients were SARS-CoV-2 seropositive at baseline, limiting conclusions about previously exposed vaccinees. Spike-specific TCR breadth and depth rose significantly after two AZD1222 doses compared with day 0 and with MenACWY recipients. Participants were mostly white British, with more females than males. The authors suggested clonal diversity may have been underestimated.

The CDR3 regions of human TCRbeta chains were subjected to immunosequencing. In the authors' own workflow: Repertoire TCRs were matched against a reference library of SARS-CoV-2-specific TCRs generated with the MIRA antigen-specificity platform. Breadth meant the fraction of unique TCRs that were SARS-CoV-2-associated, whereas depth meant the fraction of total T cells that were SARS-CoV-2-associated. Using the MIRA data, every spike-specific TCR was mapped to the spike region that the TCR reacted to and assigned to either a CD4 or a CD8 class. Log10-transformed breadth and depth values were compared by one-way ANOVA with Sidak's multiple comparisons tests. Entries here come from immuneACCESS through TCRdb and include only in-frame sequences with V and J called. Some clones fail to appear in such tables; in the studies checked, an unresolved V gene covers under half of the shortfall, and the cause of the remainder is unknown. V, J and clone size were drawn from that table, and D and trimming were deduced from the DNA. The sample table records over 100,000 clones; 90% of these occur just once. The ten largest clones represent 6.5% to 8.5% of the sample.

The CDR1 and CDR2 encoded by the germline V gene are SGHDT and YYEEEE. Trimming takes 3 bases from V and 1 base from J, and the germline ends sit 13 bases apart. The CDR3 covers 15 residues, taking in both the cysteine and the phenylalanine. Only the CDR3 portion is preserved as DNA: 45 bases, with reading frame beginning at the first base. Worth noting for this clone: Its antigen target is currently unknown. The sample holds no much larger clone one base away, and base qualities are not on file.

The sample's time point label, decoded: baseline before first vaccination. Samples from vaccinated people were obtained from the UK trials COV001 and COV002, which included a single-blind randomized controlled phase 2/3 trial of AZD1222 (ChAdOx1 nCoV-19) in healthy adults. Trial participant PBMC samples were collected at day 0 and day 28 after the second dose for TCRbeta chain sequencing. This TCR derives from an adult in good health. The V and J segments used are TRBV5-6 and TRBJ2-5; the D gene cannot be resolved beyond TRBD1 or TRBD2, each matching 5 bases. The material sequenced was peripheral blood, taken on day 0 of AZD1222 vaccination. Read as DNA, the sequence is TGTGCCAGCAGCTACACCGGGACGGGCCAAGAGACCCAGTACTTC. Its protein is CASSYTGTGQETQYF.